This T cell receptor beta chain was sequenced in a study of T cell responses to AZD1222 COVID-19 vaccine. Background on the study: Pooling covered second doses at about 4 or about 12 weeks. Findings of the study overall: It should be noted that donors were predominantly white British and more often female, and clonal diversity was possibly underestimated. Repertoire sampling occurred only after the peak T cell response. Reportedly, nearly half the spike-specific TCRs target unmutated variant regions.

About this clone: Its target is not known.

Trimming took 7 bases from V and 5 from J, leaving 20 bases between them. CDR1 and CDR2 (germline): MDHEN, SYDVKM. This CDR3 is 16 amino acids long. Profiled with immunoSEQ multiplex PCR; TCRdb holds only in-frame clones, not every one. The data show approximately 110,000 clones, around 88% seen once. The origin of this receptor is an adult in good health. The material was peripheral blood, obtained on day 0 of AZD1222 vaccination. V usage is TRBV28 and J usage is TRBJ2-2; D tentatively fits TRBD1 or TRBD2 (5 bases each). CDR3 loop: CASTPRQGVFTGELFF. Written as DNA, the CDR3 is TGTGCCAGCACCCCTCGGCAGGGAGTGTTTACCGGGGAGCTGTTTTTT.